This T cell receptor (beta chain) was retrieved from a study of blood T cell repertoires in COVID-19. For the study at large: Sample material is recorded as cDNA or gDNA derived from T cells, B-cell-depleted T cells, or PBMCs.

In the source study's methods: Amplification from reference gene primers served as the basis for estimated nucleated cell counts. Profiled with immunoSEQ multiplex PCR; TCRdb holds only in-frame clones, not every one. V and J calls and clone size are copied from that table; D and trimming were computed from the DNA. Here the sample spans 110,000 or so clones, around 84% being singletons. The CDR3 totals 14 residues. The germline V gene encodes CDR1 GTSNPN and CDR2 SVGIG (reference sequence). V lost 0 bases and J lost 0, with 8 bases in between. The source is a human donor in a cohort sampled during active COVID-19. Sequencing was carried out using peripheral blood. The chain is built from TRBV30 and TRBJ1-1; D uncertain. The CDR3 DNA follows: TGTGCCTGGAGTGTCCCAGGCTTGAACACTGAAGCTTTCTTT. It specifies CAWSVPGLNTEAFF.